This record covers a single T cell receptor beta chain. Its antigen is still unknown. V was pared by 2 bases and J by 0 bases, with 11 bases between. Germline V CDR1 and CDR2: SGHRS, YFSETQ. The CDR3 loop spans 15 amino acids. The sample belongs to a study of T cells after yellow fever vaccination. Study overall: When fractions had low cell numbers, they were prepared with SMART-Seq v4 Ultra Low Input. Study-wide findings and caveats: Post-booster repertoires again held most primary-vaccination clones (just under 97% CD4, approximately 90% CD8).

5'RACE template switching added a universal primer site and UMIs to TCR cDNA. TCRdb independently ran MiXCR on the 5' RACE reads; one entry per CDR3 protein. Here the sample spans 310,000 or so distinct CDR3 sequences, around 7% being singletons. Sequenced material: PBMCs, taken around 45 days after the first yellow fever vaccination. The origin of this receptor is a young man who received the YFV17D yellow fever vaccine. The chain has TRBV5-1 and TRBJ2-5; either TRBD1 or TRBD2 may fit D (5 bases each). The DNA for the CDR3 is TGCGCCAGCAGCTTTATCCGGGACGACCAAGAGACCCAGTACTTC. Protein: CASSFIRDDQETQYF.